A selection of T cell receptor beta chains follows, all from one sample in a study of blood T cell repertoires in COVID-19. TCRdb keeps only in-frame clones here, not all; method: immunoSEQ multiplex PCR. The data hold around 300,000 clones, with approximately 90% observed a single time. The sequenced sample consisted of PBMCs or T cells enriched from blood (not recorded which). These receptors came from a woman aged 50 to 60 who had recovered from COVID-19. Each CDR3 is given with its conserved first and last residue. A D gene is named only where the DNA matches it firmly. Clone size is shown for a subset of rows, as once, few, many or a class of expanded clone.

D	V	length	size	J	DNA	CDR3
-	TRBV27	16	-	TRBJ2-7	TGTGCCAGCAACGTAGCCACCGACGGCAGCTCCTACGAGCAGTACTTC	CASNVATDGSSYEQYF
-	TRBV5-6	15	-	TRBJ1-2	TGTGCCAGCAGCTTGTTTATGGCTGATGGCTATGGCTACACCTTC	CASSLFMADGYGYTF
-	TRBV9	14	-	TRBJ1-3	TGTGCCAGCAGCGCAGATTACTCTGGAAACACCATATATTTT	CASSADYSGNTIYF
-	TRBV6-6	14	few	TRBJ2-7	TGTGCCAGCCGAACGGGGCGGGAATTCTACGAGCAGTACTTC	CASRTGREFYEQYF
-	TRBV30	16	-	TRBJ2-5	TGTGCCTGGAGTGCTTGGGGGCGGGAGTCGAGGGAGACCCAGTACTTC	CAWSAWGRESRETQYF
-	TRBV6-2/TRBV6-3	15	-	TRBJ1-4	TGTGCCAGCAGTAACAGGGTCTTTCCGATCGAAAAACTGTTTTTT	CASSNRVFPIEKLFF
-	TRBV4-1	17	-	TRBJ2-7	TGCGCCAGCAGCCAGGACTCACCCGGAGACTTATACTACGAGCAGTACTTC	CASSQDSPGDLYYEQYF
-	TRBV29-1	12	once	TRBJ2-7	TGCAGCGTTGACAGGGGCTACCACGAGCAGTACTTC	CSVDRGYHEQYF
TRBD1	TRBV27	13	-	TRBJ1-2	TGTGCCAGCAGGGGGACAGGGTCTTTTGGCTACACCTTC	CASRGTGSFGYTF
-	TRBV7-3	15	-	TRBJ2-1	TGTGCCAGCAGCTTGAGGGCGGGGCTCTACAATGAGCAGTTCTTC	CASSLRAGLYNEQFF
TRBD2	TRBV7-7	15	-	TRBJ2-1	TGTGCTAGCAGCTTAGGGACTAGCGGTTACAATGAGCAGTTCTTC	CASSLGTSGYNEQFF
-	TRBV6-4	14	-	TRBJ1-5	TGTGCCAGCAGTGAACAGGGTGGCAATCAGCCCCAGCATTTT	CASSEQGGNQPQHF
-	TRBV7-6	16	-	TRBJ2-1	TGTGCCAGCAGCTTAAGGGGGGGGTCCACCTACAATGAGCAGTTCTTC	CASSLRGGSTYNEQFF
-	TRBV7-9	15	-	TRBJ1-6	TGTGCCAGCAGCTTAGGCCAGTCCTATAATTCACCCCTCCACTTT	CASSLGQSYNSPLHF
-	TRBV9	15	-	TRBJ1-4	TGTGCCAGCAGCGTAGGGACAGTCGATAATGAAAAACTGTTTTTT	CASSVGTVDNEKLFF
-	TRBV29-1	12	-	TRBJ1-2	TGCAGCGTTGAAAGAGGGAACTATGGCTACACCTTC	CSVERGNYGYTF
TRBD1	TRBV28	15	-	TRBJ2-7	TGTGCCAGCAGCTCCGGAGGGACAGGGGCCTACGAGCAGTACTTC	CASSSGGTGAYEQYF
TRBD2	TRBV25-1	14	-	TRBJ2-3	TGTGCCAGCAGTAGAGCGGGAGAGGCAGATACGCAGTATTTT	CASSRAGEADTQYF
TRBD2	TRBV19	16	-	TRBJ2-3	TGTGCCAGTAGTATGGGAGTGCTAGCGGGCACAGATACGCAGTATTTT	CASSMGVLAGTDTQYF
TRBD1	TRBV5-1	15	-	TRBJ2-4	TGCGCCAGCAGTTCCGGACAGGGGGACAAAAACATTCAGTACTTC	CASSSGQGDKNIQYF
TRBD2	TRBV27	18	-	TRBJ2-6	TGTGCCAGCAGTTTAACGGGAGCGGGAGGGCGTGGGGCCAACGTCCTGACTTTC	CASSLTGAGGRGANVLTF
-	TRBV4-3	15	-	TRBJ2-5	TGCGCCAGCAGCCTACACTTATCGGGAGCGGAGACCCAGTACTTC	CASSLHLSGAETQYF
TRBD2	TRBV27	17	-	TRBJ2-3	TGTGCCAGCAGTTTAGAAGCCAGGACTAGGGGCACAGATACGCAGTATTTT	CASSLEARTRGTDTQYF
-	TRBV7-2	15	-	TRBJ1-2	TGTGCCAGCAGCTTAGCGATTCAGTCTAACTATGGCTACACCTTC	CASSLAIQSNYGYTF
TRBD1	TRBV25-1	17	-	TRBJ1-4	TGTGCCAGCAGTGAATATAAGGGGGCGCAGACTAATGAAAAACTGTTTTTT	CASSEYKGAQTNEKLFF
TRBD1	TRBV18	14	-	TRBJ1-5	TGTGCCAGCTCACCGCAGGGGGCCGCGCAGCCCCAGCATTTT	CASSPQGAAQPQHF
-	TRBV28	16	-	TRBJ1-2	TGTGCCAGCAGTTTATCTCTGGCGGGGGCCAACTATGGCTACACCTTC	CASSLSLAGANYGYTF
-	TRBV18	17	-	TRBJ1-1	TGTGCCAGCTCCAAGACAGGCCGGCTGAGTATGAACACTGAAGCTTTCTTT	CASSKTGRLSMNTEAFF
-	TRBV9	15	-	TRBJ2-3	TGTGCCAGCAGCGTAGGGCCCCAGTCGCAGGATACGCAGTATTTT	CASSVGPQSQDTQYF
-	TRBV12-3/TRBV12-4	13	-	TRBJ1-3	TGTGCCAGCAGTTTAGCGCCGTCAGCGAACTCCTATTTT	CASSLAPSANSYF
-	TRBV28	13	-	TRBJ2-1	TGTGCCAGCAGTCCCCCTACCCCCAATGAGCAGTTCTTC	CASSPPTPNEQFF
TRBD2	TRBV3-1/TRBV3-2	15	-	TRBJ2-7	TGTGCCAGCCTGCGCCGGGGGGAAAATGGATACGAGCAGTACTTC	CASLRRGENGYEQYF
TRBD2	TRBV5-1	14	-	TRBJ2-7	TGCGCCAGCAGCCGTACTAGCGGGAACTACGAGCAGTACTTC	CASSRTSGNYEQYF
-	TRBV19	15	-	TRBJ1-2	TGTGCCAGTAGGAGCGTTTCACCCCCCTTTTATGGCTACACCTTC	CASRSVSPPFYGYTF
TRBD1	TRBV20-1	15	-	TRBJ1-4	TGCAGTGCTAGTGAGACAGGGGGCTGGAATGAAAAACTGTTTTTT	CSASETGGWNEKLFF
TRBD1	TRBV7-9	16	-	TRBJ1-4	TGTGCCAGCAGCGCTCAGGGGGCGGGGACTAATGAAAAACTGTTTTTT	CASSAQGAGTNEKLFF
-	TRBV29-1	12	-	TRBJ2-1	TGCAGCGTTGAAGGGACTCCCAATGAGCAGTTCTTC	CSVEGTPNEQFF
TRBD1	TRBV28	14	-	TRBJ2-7	TGTGCCAGCAGTTCAGGGGGCAAGATCTACGAGCAGTACTTC	CASSSGGKIYEQYF
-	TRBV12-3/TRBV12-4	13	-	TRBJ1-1	TGTGCCAGCAGTTTCCGGGTTAACACTGAAGCTTTCTTT	CASSFRVNTEAFF
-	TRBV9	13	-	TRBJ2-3	TGTGCCAGCAGCGCCCTGAACTCAGATACGCAGTATTTT	CASSALNSDTQYF
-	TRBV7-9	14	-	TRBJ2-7	TGTGCCAGCAGCCCTGCCGCTGGGCGGAGGGGAAAGTACTTC	CASSPAAGRRGKYF
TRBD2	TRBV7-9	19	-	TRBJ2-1	TGTGCCAGCAGCTTAGGGTTACTAGCGACCAGCGGGGGACTCAATGAGCAGTTCTTC	CASSLGLLATSGGLNEQFF
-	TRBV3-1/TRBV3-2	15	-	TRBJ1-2	TGTGCCAGCAGCCAAGAGAGACAGGCAGGGAACGGCTACACCTTC	CASSQERQAGNGYTF